The rows below give T cell receptor beta chains drawn from one sample of a study of spatial heterogeneity in lung cancer. TCRdb processed the 5' RACE reads anew with MiXCR; each CDR3 protein has one entry. The top ten clones hold roughly 24% of a sample with about 18,000 distinct CDR3 sequences, around 6.9% of them seen once. The source material was lung tumor tissue, sampled at surgery. These receptors all stem from a male donor with early-stage non-small cell lung cancer. CDR3s include the opening cysteine and the closing phenylalanine or tryptophan. Fields, in order: J gene, D gene, clone size, V gene, CDR3 protein, CDR3 DNA. The D gene is left open where the match is weak. Some rows have no size entry. The others give once, few or many, or a class for an expanded clone.

TRBJ2-5 | TRBD2 | many | TRBV20-1 | CSAGPTSGTKQETQYF | TGCAGTGCTGGACCGACTAGCGGGACGAAACAAGAGACCCAGTACTTC
TRBJ2-3 | TRBD2 | few | TRBV7-2 | CASSLGLGHADTQYF | TGTGCCAGCAGCTTGGGACTAGGCCACGCAGATACGCAGTATTTT
TRBJ1-1 | - | many | TRBV7-8 | CASSFVEDTEAFF | TGTGCCAGCAGCTTCGTCGAGGACACTGAAGCTTTCTTT
TRBJ1-5 | - | many | TRBV6-6 | CASSWTDYSNQPQHF | TGTGCCAGCAGTTGGACAGATTATAGCAATCAGCCCCAGCATTTT
TRBJ1-4 | - | many | TRBV10-3 | CAISRTELGEKLFF | TGTGCCATCAGTAGGACCGAGCTTGGTGAAAAACTGTTTTTT
TRBJ2-1 | - | many | TRBV20-1 | CSFYSRPNNEQFF | TGCAGTTTTTATTCCAGACCGAACAATGAGCAGTTCTTC
TRBJ1-1 | - | few | TRBV25-1 | CASARTANTEAFF | TGTGCCAGCGCCAGGACGGCGAACACTGAAGCTTTCTTT
TRBJ1-4 | - | many | TRBV12-3/TRBV12-4 | CASSFGGEKLFF | TGTGCCAGCAGTTTCGGCGGTGAAAAACTGTTTTTT
TRBJ1-4 | - | medium-sized | TRBV7-9 | CASSPEATNEKLFF | TGTGCCAGCAGCCCGGAGGCAACTAATGAAAAACTGTTTTTT
TRBJ1-1 | TRBD1 | - | TRBV3-1 | CASRPDRGLFTEAFF | TGTGCCAGCAGACCTGACAGGGGGCTTTTCACTGAAGCTTTCTTT
TRBJ1-1 | TRBD1 | many | TRBV12-3/TRBV12-4 | CASSPRTGRAGAFF | TGTGCCAGCAGTCCTCGGACAGGGAGGGCCGGAGCTTTCTTT
TRBJ2-5 | - | - | TRBV30 | CAWSIDTTGTQYF | TGTGCCTGGAGTATTGACACCACCGGGACCCAGTACTTC
TRBJ2-5 | TRBD2 | - | TRBV11-2 | CASSFTGGPGETQYF | TGTGCCAGCAGCTTTACGGGGGGGCCGGGAGAGACCCAGTACTTC
TRBJ2-7 | TRBD2 | few | TRBV27 | CASSYGGGSSYEQYF | TGTGCCAGCAGTTACGGGGGGGGGAGCTCCTACGAGCAGTACTTC
TRBJ1-6 | - | many | TRBV29-1 | CSVQLAGLNSPLHF | TGCAGCGTTCAGCTTGCAGGGCTTAATTCACCCCTCCACTTT
TRBJ2-3 | - | many | TRBV20-1 | CSANLVGTQYF | TGCAGTGCGAACCTAGTTGGGACGCAGTATTTT